This T cell receptor (beta chain) comes out of a study of blood T cell repertoires in COVID-19. Whole-study context: Some COVID-19 samples were acute and others convalescent; all came from the United States, Italy and Spain. PBMCs, B-cell-depleted T cells, or T cells provided the cDNA or gDNA that made up the material.

The V end lost 7 bases, the J end lost 7 bases, and 16 bases lay between the germline ends. The CDR3 extends over 13 amino acids. The germline CDR1 and CDR2 sequences are MGHDK and SYGVNS. Authors' methods: Estimated nucleated cell counts came from reference gene primer amplification. Repertoires were generated with immunoSEQ multiplex PCR, while TCRdb's copy carries only in-frame clones and drops some. The V and J calls and clone size come from that table; D and trimming were worked out from the DNA. The sample contains some 99,000 clones, 60% to 85% of which appear only once. This clone was seen a few times.

Sequencing was done on a sample of peripheral blood. The sequence came from a human donor in a cohort sampled during active or convalescent COVID-19. The V and J genes are TRBV25-1 and TRBJ1-1; possible D gene TRBD1, 6 bases. Written as DNA, the CDR3 is TGTGCCAGCAAAAGACGAGGGGGTTATGAAGCTTTCTTT. Translation gives CASKRRGGYEAFF.